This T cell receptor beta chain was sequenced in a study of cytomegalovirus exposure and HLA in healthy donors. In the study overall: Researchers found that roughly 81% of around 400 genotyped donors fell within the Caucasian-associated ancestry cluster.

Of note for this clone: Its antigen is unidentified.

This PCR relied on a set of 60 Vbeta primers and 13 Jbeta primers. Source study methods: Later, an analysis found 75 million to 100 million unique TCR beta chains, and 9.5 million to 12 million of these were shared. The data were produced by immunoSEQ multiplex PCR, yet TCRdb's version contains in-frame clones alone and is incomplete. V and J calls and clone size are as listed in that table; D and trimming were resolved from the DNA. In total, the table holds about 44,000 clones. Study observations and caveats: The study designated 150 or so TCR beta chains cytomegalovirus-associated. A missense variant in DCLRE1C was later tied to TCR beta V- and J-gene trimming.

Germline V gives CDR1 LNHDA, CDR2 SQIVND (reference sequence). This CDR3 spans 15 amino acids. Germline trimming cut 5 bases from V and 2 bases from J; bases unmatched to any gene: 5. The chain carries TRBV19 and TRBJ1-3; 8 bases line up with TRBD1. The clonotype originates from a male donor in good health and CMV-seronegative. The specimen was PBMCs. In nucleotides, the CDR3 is TGTGCCAGTAGTTCGACAGGGGTGGCTGGAAACACCATATATTTT. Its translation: CASSSTGVAGNTIYF.